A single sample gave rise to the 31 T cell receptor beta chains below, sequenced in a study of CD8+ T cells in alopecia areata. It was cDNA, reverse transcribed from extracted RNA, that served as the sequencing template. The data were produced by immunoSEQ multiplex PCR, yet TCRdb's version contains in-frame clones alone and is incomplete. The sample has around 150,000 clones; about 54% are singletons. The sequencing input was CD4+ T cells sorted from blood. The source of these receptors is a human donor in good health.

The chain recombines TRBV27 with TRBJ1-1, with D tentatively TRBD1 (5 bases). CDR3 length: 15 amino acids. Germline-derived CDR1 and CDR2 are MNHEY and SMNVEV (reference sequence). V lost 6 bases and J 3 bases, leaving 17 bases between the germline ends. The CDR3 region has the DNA TGTGCCAGCAGGATTGGGGGTCATGTTGACACTGAAGCTTTCTTT. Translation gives CASRIGGHVDTEAFF.

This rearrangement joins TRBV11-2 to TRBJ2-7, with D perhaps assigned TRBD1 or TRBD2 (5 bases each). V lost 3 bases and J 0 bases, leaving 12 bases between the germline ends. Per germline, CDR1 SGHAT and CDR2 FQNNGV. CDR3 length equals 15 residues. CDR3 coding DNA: TGTGCCAGCAGCTTCGGGACCCCTAACTCCTACGAGCAGTACTTC. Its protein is CASSFGTPNSYEQYF. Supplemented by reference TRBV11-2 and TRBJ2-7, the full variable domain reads EAGVAQSPRYKIIEKRQSVAFWCNPISGHATLYWYQQILGQGPKLLIQFQNNGVVDDSQLPKDRFSAERLKGVDSTLKIQPAKLEDSAVYLCASSFGTPNSYEQYFGPGTRLTVT.

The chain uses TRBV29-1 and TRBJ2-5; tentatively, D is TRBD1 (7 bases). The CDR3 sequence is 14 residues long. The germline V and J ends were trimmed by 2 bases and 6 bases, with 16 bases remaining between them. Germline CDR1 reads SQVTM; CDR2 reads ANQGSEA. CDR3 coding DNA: TGCAGCGTTGAATACTGGGCAGGGGGGCAGACCCAGTACTTC. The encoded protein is CSVEYWAGGQTQYF.

The CDR3 spells CASSSAGQAINYTF. Written as DNA, the CDR3 is TGTGCCAGCAGCTCGGCGGGACAGGCCATAAACTACACCTTC. The chain couples TRBV13 to TRBJ1-2, with 8 positions matching TRBD1. In germline, CDR1 is PRHDT, CDR2 FYEKMQ (reference sequence). The CDR3 extends over 14 amino acids. With V trimmed by 4 bases and J by 10 bases, 11 bases remained unmatched.

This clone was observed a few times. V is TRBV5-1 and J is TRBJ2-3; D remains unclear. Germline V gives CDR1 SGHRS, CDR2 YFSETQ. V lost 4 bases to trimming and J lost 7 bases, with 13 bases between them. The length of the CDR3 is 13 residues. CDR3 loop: CASSVGTTYTQYF. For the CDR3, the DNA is TGCGCCAGCAGCGTCGGAACGACCTATACGCAGTATTTT.

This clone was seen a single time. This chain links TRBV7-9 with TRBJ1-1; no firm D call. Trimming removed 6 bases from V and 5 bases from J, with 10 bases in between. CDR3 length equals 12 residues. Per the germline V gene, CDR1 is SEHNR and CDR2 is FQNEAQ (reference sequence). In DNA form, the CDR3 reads TGTGCCAGCAGAAACGCAAGGACTGAAGCTTTCTTT. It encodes CASRNARTEAFF.

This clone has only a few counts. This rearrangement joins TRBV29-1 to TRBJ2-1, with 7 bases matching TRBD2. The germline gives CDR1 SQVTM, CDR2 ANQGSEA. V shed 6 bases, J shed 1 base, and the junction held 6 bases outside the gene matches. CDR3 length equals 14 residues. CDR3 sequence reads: CSVVAGVSYNEQFF. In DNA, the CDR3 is TGCAGCGTCGTTGCGGGAGTGTCCTACAATGAGCAGTTCTTC.

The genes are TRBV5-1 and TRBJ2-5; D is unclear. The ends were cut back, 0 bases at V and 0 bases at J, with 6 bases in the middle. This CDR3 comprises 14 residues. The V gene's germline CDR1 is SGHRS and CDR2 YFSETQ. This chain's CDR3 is CASSLAGYQETQYF. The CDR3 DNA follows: TGCGCCAGCAGCTTGGCTGGTTACCAAGAGACCCAGTACTTC.

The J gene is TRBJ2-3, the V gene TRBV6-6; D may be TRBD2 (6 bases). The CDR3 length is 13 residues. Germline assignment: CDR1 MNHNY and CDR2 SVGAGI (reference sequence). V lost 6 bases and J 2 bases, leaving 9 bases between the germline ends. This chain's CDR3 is CASRRDFTDTQYF. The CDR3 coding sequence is TGTGCCAGCAGACGGGACTTCACAGATACGCAGTATTTT.

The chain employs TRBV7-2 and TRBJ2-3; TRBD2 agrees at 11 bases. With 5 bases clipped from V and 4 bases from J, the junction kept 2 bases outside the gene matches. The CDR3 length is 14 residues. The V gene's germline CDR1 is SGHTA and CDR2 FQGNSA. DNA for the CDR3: TGTGCCAGCAGCATGACTAGCGGGGCAGATACGCAGTATTTT. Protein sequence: CASSMTSGADTQYF.

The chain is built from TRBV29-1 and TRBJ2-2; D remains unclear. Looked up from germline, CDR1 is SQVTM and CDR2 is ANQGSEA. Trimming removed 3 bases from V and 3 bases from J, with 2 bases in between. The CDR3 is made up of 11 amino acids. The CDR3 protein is CSVDDTGELFF. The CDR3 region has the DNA TGCAGCGTTGATGACACCGGGGAGCTGTTTTTT.

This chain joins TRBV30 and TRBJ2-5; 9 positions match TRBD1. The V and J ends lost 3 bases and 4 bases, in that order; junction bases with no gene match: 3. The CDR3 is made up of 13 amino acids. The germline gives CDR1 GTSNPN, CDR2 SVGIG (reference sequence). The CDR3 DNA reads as TGTGCCTGGAGCCGACAGGGGGGAGAGACCCAGTACTTC. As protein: CAWSRQGGETQYF.

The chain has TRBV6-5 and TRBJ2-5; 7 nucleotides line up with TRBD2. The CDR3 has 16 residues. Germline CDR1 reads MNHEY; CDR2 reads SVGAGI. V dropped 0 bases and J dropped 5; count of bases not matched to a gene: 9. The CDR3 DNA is TGTGCCAGCAGTTACTCGGGTGAGGGGAGGGCGGAGACCCAGTACTTC. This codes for CASSYSGEGRAETQYF.

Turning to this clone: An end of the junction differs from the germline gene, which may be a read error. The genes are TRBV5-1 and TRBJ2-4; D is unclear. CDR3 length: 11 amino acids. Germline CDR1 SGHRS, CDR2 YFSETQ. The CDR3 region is CASRLANIQYF. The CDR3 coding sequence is TGCGCCAGCAGGTTGGCGAACATTCAGTACTTC.

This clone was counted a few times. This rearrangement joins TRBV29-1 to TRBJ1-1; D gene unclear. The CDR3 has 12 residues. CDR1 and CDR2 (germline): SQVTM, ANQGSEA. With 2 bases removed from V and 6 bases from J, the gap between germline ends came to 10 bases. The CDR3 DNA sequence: TGCAGCGTTGAACTAGGGAGGTCTGAAGCTTTCTTT. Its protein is CSVELGRSEAFF.

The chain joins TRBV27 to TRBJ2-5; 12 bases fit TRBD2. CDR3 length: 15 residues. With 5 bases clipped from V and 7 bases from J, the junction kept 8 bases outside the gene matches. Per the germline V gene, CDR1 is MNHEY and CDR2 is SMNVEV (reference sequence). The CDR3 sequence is CASSPKTSGSGTQYF. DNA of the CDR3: TGTGCCAGCAGTCCAAAGACTAGCGGGAGCGGGACCCAGTACTTC.

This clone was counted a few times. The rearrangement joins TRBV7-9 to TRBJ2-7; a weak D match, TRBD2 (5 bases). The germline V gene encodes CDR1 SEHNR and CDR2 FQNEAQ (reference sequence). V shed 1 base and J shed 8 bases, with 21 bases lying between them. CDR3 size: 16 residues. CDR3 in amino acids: CASSLVVPGTMFKQYF. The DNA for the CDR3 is TGTGCCAGCAGCTTAGTCGTACCGGGAACTATGTTCAAGCAGTACTTC.

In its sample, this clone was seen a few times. CDR3 amino acids: CSVEWDSRGAQYF. CDR3 in DNA: TGCAGCGTTGAATGGGACAGTCGGGGGGCCCAGTACTTC. This sequence joins TRBV29-1 and TRBJ2-5; D possibly uses TRBD1 or TRBD2 (7 bases each). The CDR3 contains 13 residues. Germline assignment: CDR1 SQVTM and CDR2 ANQGSEA. V shed 2 bases and J shed 9 bases, with 16 bases lying between them.

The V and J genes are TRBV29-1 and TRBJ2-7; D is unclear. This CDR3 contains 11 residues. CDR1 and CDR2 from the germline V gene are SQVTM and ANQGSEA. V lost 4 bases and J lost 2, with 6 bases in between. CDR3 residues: CSVGHAYEQYF. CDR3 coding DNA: TGCAGCGTTGGACATGCCTACGAGCAGTACTTC.

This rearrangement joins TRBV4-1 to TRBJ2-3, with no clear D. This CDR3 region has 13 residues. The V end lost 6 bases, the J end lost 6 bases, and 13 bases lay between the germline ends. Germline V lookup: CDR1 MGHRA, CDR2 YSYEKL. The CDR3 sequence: CASSPLTRDTQYF. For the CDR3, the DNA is TGCGCCAGCAGTCCGCTAACCCGGGATACGCAGTATTTT.

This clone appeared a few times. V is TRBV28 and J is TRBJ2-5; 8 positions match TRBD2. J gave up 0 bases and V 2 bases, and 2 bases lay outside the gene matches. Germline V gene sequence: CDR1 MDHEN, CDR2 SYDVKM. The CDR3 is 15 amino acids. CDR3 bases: TGTGCCAGCAGTTTAGAACTAGCGGACCAAGAGACCCAGTACTTC. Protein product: CASSLELADQETQYF. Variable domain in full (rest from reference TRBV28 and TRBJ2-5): DVKVTQSSRYLVKRTGEKVFLECVQDMDHENMFWYRQDPGLGLRLIYFSYDVKMKEKGDIPEGYSVSREKKERFSLILESASTNQTSMYLCASSLELADQETQYFGPGTRLLVL.

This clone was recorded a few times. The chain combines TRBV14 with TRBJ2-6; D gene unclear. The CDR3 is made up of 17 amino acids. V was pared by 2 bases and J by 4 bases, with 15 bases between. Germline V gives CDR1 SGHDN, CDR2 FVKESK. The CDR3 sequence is CASSQRAGLSGANVLTF. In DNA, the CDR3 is TGTGCCAGCAGCCAACGGGCAGGCCTCTCCGGGGCCAACGTCCTGACTTTC. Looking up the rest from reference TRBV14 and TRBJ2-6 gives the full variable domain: EAGVTQFPSHSVIEKGQTVTLRCDPISGHDNLYWYRRVMGKEIKFLLHFVKESKQDESGMPNNRFLAERTGGTYSTLKVQPAELEDSGVYFCASSQRAGLSGANVLTFGAGSRLTVL.

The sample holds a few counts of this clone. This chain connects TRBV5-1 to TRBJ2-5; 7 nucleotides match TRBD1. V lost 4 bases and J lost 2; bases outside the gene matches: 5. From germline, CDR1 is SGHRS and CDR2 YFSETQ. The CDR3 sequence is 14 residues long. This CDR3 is CASSGGTDQETQYF. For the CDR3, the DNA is TGCGCCAGCAGCGGTGGGACAGATCAAGAGACCCAGTACTTC.

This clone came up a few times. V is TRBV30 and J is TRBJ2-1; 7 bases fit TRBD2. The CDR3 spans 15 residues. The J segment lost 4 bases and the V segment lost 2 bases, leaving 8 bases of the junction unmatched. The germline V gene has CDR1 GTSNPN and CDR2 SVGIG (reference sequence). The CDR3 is CAWSIGLGLYNEQFF. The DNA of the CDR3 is TGTGCCTGGAGTATCGGACTAGGCCTTTACAATGAGCAGTTCTTC.

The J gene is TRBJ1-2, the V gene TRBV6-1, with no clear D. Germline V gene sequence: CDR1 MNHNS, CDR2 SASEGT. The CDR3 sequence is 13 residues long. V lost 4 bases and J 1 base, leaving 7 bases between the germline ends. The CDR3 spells CASSAAVNYGYTF. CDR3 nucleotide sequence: TGTGCCAGCAGTGCAGCGGTTAACTATGGCTACACCTTC.

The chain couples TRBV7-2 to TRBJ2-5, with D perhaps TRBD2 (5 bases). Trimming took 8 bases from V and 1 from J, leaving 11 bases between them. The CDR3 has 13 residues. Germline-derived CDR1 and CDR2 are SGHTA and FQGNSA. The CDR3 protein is CASGRRPQETQYF. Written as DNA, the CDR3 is TGTGCCAGCGGTCGGAGGCCCCAAGAGACCCAGTACTTC.

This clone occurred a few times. The CDR3 nucleotides are TGTGCCAGCAGCACGCTAGCGGGAGGAATCAATGAGCAGTTCTTC. It translates to CASSTLAGGINEQFF. The rearrangement links TRBV7-2 to TRBJ2-1; 11 bases are a match to TRBD2. The CDR3 is 15 residues long. In germline, CDR1 is SGHTA, CDR2 FQGNSA. V shed 5 bases and J 6 bases; nucleotides not matched to a gene: 6.

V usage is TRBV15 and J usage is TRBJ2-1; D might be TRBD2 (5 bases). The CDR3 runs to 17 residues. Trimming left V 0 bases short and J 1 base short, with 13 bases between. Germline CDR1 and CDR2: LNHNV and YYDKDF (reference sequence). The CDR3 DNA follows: TGTGCCACCAGCAGAGATCACGGGGTGGGGTCCTACAATGAGCAGTTCTTC. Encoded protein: CATSRDHGVGSYNEQFF.

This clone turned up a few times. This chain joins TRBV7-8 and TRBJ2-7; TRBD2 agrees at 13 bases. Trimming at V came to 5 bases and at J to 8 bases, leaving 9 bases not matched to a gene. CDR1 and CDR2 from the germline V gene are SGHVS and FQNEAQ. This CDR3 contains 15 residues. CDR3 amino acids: CASSVGTSGAGKQYF. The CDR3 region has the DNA TGTGCCAGCAGCGTGGGGACTAGCGGGGCCGGGAAGCAGTACTTC.

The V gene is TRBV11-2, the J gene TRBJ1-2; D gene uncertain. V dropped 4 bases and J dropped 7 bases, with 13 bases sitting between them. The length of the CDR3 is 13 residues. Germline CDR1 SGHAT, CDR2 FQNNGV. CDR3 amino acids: CASSSPRRPGYTF. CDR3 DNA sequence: TGTGCCAGCAGCTCACCGAGACGGCCTGGCTACACCTTC.

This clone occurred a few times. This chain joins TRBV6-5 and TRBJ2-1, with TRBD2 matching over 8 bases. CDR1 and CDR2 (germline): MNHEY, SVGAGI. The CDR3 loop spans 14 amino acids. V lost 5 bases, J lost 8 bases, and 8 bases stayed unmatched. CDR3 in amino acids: CASSPTGGPDEQFF. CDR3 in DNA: TGTGCCAGCAGTCCAACGGGAGGGCCCGATGAGCAGTTCTTC.